This T cell receptor (beta chain) was sequenced for a study of molecular identifiers for immune sequencing clone quantification. TCRdb ran MiXCR on the PCR reads and lists one entry per CDR3 protein. The repertoire has over 100,000 distinct CDR3 sequences, 30% to 45% of them found once; the top ten carry 9% to 10%. This clonotype was seen a handful of times. Germline CDR1 is SGDLS and CDR2 is YYNGEE. The CDR3 loop spans 15 amino acids. V lost 0 bases and J lost 3, with 10 bases in between. Sequenced material: naive CD8+ T cells from blood, with Jurkat cell RNA spiked in. Subset given: FACS-sorted CD8+CD4-CCR7+CD45RA+ naive T cells. V and J are TRBV9 and TRBJ2-1; no reliable D call. The TCR comes from a human donor in good health. Some libraries in this study had Jurkat cell RNA spiked in. CDR3 DNA: TGTGCCAGCAGCGTAGAGGGCGCTGGCTACAATGAGCAGTTCTTC. Encoded protein: CASSVEGAGYNEQFF.